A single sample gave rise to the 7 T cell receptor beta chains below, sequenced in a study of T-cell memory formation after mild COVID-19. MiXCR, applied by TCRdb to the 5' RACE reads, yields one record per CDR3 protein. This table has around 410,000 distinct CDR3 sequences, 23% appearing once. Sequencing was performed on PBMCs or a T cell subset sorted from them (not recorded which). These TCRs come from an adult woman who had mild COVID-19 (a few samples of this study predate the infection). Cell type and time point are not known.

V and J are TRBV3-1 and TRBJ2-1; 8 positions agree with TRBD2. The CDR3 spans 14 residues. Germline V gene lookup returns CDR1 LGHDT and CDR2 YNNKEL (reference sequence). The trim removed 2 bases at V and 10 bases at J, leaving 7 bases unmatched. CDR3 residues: CASSQLGLVDEQFF. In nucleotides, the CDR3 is TGTGCCAGCAGCCAACTGGGACTAGTTGACGAGCAGTTCTTC.

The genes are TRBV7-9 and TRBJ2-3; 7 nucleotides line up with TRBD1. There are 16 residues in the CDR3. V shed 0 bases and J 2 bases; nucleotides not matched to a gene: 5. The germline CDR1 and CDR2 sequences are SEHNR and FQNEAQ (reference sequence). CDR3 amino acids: CASSLAKGASTDTQYF. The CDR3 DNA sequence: TGTGCCAGCAGCTTAGCTAAGGGGGCTTCCACAGATACGCAGTATTTT.

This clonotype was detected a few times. Here the CDR3 DNA reads TGTGCCAGCAGCACCGAGGGGCGGACTAAGGTGTCGAAGACCCAGTACTTC. Translated, it gives CASSTEGRTKVSKTQYF. The rearrangement uses TRBV7-2 and TRBJ2-5, with TRBD2 as a possible D gene (6 bases). Germline V gives CDR1 SGHTA, CDR2 FQGNSA. V was clipped by 5 bases and J by 6 bases, with 25 bases between them. The CDR3 runs to 17 residues. The entire variable domain, with the rest obtained from reference TRBV7-2 and TRBJ2-5, is as follows: GAGVSQSPSNKVTEKGKDVELRCDPISGHTALYWYRQSLGQGLEFLIYFQGNSAPDKSGLPSDRFSAERTGGSVSTLTIQRTQQEDSAVYLCASSTEGRTKVSKTQYFGPGTRLLVL.

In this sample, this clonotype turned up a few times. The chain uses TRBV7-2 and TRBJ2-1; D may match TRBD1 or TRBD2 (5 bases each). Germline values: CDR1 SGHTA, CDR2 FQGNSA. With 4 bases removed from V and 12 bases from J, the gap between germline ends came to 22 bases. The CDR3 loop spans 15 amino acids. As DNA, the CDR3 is TGTGCCAGCAGCTCCCGGGGCTCCCAGAACACCGTGCAGTTCTTC. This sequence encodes CASSSRGSQNTVQFF.

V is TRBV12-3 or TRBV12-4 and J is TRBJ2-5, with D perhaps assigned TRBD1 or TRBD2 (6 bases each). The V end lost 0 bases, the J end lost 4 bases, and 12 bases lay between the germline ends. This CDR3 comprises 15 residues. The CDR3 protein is CASSLALGGGETQYF. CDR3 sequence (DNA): TGTGCCAGCAGTTTAGCGCTCGGGGGCGGAGAGACCCAGTACTTC.

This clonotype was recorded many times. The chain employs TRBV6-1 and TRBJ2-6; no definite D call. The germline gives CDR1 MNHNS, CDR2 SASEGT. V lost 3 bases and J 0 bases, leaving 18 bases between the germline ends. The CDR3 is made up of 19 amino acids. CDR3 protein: CASSETTPKHISGANVLTF. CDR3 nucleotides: TGTGCCAGCAGTGAGACGACCCCAAAACACATCTCTGGGGCCAACGTCCTGACTTTC.

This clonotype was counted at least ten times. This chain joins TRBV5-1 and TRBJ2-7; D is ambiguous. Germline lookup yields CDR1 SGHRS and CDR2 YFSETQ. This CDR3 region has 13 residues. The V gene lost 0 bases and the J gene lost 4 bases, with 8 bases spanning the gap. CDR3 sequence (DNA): TGCGCCAGCAGCTTGGGATCTGGGTACGAGCAGTACTTC. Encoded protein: CASSLGSGYEQYF.